This T cell receptor beta chain was observed in a study of tumor-infiltrating lymphocytes in primary liver carcinoma. Across the study: Productive TCRbeta read yields ran from roughly 3.9 to 6.8 million per sample and were similar between tissues.

Priming with a constant-region primer yielded TCR beta cDNA from about 500 ng total RNA. Slightly modified ARM-PCR served as the procedure for the TCR beta libraries. These libraries came from three rounds of nested multiplex PCR. The study ran its first two PCR rounds for about 11 cycles each, using TRBV1-TRBV30 forward primers and a C-beta reverse primer. TCRdb recomputed calls from the multiplex PCR reads with MiXCR, one row per CDR3 protein. The top ten clones hold around 30% of a sample with about 92,000 distinct CDR3 sequences, just under 70% of them seen once. V gave up 7 bases and J gave up 0 bases; unmatched junction bases: 6. In germline, CDR1 is MNHEY, CDR2 SVGEGT. This CDR3 spans 16 amino acids. From around 18-30 mg of unsorted bulk tissue, DNA and RNA were co-extracted together. In this sample, this clonotype turned up many times.

This rearrangement joins TRBV6-2 or TRBV6-3 to TRBJ2-6; 7 positions match TRBD1. The sequence was collected from a man aged 35-49 years with primary liver carcinoma and hepatitis B virus infection. Source material: tumor-adjacent normal liver tissue. CDR3 bases: TGTGCCAGCAAAACCGGGACAGCCTCTGGGGCCAACGTCCTGACTTTC. Residues: CASKTGTASGANVLTF.